This entry features one T cell receptor (beta chain) sequence. These data come from a study of T cells expressing NK-cell markers. Background on the study: Sorted CD3+CD56+NKG2C+, CD3+CD56+NKG2C- and CD3+CD56-NKG2C+ T cells provided the TCR beta repertoires.

The CDR3 contains 16 residues. Germline CDR1 is SNHLY and CDR2 is FYNNEI. TCRdb processed the 5' RACE reads again and assigns one entry to each CDR3 protein, with no DNA. This sample's table has about 300,000 distinct CDR3 sequences. The material sequenced was blood T cells: a sorted CD56 or NKG2C T cell subset, CD4+ or CD8+ T cells, or bulk PBMC T cells (not recorded which). The V and J genes are TRBV2 and TRBJ2-6; the TCRdb D gene call, TRBD1, has no DNA to confirm it. This clonotype originated in a woman aged 18 to 75 in good health. The CDR3 reads CASTGQGPSGANVLTF.